The clone carrying this T cell receptor beta chain came up many times. The germline V gene encodes CDR1 SEHNR and CDR2 FQNEAQ (reference sequence). V lost 2 bases, J lost 2 bases, and 9 bases lay in between. This CDR3 has 14 amino acids. This record comes from a study of blood T cell repertoires in COVID-19. About the study: Acute-phase and convalescent COVID-19 samples originated in the United States, Italy and Spain. Nucleic acid was either cDNA or gDNA, and it came from T cells, B-cell-depleted T cells, or PBMCs.

Source study methods: Amplification of reference gene primers provided the estimated nucleated cell counts. Assay used: immunoSEQ multiplex PCR; TCRdb lists only in-frame clones, some missing. D and trimming were read from the DNA, whereas the V and J calls and clone size are those reported in that table. The sample records about 56,000 clones, roughly 87% being singletons. During active infection, Seattle patients enrolled and were then monitored through disease. This chain connects TRBV7-9 to TRBJ1-2, with D possibly being TRBD1 (5 bases). This receptor was identified in a woman in her sixties with COVID-19, enrolled during active disease. The material sequenced was peripheral blood. CDR3 residues: CASSLRGGNYGYTF. The CDR3 DNA sequence: TGTGCCAGCAGCTTAAGGGGAGGAAACTATGGCTACACCTTC. Full variable domain (rest looked up from reference TRBV7-9 and TRBJ1-2): DTGVSQNPRHKITKRGQNVTFRCDPISEHNRLYWYRQTLGQGPEFLTYFQNEAQLEKSRLLSDRFSAERPKGSFSTLEIQRTEQGDSAMYLCASSLRGGNYGYTFGSGTRLTVV.